This TCR beta chain derives from a study of blood T cell repertoires in COVID-19. Overall study context: COVID-19 samples, acute and convalescent, were from the United States, Italy and Spain.

The ends were cut back, 2 bases at V and 1 base at J, with 6 bases in the middle. CDR1 is SGHVS, CDR2 FQNEAQ, per germline. The CDR3 length is 14 residues. Original handling: Nucleated cell number was recorded as an estimate derived from reference gene primer amplification. This table comes from immunoSEQ multiplex PCR, and its TCRdb copy is limited to in-frame clones, with some not included. The D gene and trimming were derived from the DNA, and the V and J assignments and clone size from that table. The sample has 100,000 to 150,000 clones, 80% to 90% seen once. What was sequenced was peripheral blood. The source is a man at least 80 years old with active or convalescent COVID-19. This sequence joins TRBV7-8 and TRBJ1-5, with unresolved D. The DNA for the CDR3 is TGTGCCAGCAGCTTAAAACAGAGCAATCAGCCCCAGCATTTT. Encoded protein: CASSLKQSNQPQHF.